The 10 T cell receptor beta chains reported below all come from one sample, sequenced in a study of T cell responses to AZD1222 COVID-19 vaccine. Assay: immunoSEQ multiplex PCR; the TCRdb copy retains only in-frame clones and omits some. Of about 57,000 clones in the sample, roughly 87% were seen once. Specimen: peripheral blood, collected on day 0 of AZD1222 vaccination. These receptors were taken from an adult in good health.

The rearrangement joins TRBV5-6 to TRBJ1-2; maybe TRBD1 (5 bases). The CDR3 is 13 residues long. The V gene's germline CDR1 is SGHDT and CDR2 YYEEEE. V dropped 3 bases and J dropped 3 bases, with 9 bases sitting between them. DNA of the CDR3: TGTGCCAGCAGCTCCGGGACGGACTATGGCTACACCTTC. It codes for CASSSGTDYGYTF.

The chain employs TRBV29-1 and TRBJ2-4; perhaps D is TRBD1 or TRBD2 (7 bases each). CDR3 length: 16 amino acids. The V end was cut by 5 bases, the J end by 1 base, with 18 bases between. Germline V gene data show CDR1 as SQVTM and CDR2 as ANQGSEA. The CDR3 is CSVQGGASGAKNIQYF. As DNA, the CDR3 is TGCAGCGTTCAGGGGGGGGCGAGTGGGGCCAAAAACATTCAGTACTTC.

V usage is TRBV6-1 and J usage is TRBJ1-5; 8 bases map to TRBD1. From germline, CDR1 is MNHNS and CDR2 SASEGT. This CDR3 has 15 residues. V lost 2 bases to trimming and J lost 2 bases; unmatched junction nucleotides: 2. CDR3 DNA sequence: TGTGCCAGCAGTGAATGGACAGGGCGCAATCAGCCCCAGCATTTT. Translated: CASSEWTGRNQPQHF.

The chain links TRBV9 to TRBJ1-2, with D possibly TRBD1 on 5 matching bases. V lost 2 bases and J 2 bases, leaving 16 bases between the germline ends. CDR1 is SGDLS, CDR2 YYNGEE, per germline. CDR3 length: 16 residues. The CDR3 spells CASSVSGNTYNYGYTF. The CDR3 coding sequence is TGTGCCAGCAGCGTTTCAGGGAATACCTACAACTATGGCTACACCTTC.

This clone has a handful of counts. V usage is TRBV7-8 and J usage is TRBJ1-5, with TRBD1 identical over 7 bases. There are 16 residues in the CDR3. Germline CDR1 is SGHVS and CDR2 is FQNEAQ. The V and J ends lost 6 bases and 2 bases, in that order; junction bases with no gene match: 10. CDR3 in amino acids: CASSLGQAVGNQPQHF. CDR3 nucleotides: TGTGCCAGCAGTCTCGGACAGGCCGTCGGCAATCAGCCCCAGCATTTT.

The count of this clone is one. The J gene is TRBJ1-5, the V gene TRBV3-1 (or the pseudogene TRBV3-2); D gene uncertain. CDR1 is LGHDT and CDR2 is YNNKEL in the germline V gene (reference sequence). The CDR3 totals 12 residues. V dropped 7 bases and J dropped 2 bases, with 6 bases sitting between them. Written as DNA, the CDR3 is TGTGCCAGCAACCGGGGCAATCAGCCCCAGCATTTT. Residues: CASNRGNQPQHF.

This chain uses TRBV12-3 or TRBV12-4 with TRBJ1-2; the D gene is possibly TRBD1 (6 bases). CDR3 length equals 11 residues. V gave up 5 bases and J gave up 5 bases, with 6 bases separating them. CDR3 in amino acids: CASSQGYGYTF. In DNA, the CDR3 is TGTGCCAGCAGTCAGGGGTATGGCTACACCTTC.

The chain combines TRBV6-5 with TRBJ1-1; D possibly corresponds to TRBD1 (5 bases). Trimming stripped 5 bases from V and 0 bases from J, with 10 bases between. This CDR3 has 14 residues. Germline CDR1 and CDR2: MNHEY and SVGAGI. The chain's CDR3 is CASSKGRMNTEAFF. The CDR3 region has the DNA TGTGCCAGCAGTAAGGGACGTATGAACACTGAAGCTTTCTTT.

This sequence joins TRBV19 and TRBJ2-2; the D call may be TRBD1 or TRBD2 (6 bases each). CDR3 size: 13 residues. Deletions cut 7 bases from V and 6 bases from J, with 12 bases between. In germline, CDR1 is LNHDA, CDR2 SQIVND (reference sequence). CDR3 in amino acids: CASNLGGPGELFF. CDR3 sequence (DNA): TGTGCCAGTAACCTAGGGGGGCCCGGGGAGCTGTTTTTT.

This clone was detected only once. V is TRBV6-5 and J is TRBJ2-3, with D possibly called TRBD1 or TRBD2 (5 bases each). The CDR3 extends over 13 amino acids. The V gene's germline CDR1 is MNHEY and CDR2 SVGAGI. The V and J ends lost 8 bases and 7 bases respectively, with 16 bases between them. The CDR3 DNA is TGTGCCAGCCCAGACGGTTGGGGACATACGCAGTATTTT. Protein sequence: CASPDGWGHTQYF.